The 32 T cell receptor beta chains given below trace back to one sample, sequenced in a study of blood T cell repertoires in COVID-19 (dated by TCRdb to about 2020). To prepare the library, the immunoSEQ multiplex PCR assay was applied. TCRdb carries this immuneACCESS record with in-frame sequences only. Its versions omit some clonotypes, under half of them owing to an unresolved V gene in the studies checked, with the rest unexplained. Here the sample has about 110,000 clones; approximately 85% occur a single time. Together, the top ten hold under 2.5% of the sample. Sequencing was carried out using peripheral blood. All receptors derive from a human donor in a cohort sampled during active COVID-19.

CDR3 loop: CASSLDWGDNQPQHF. DNA of the CDR3: TGTGCCAGCAGCTTAGATTGGGGGGACAATCAGCCCCAGCATTTT. This chain uses TRBV11-2 with TRBJ1-5, with D tentatively TRBD1 (5 bases). Trimming cost V 0 bases and J 3 bases, with 9 bases left between them. Germline lookup yields CDR1 SGHAT and CDR2 FQNNGV. There are 15 residues in the CDR3.

The chain uses TRBV6-6 and TRBJ1-1, with D unclear. Germline V gene data show CDR1 as MNHNY and CDR2 as SVGAGI (reference sequence). The V end lost 4 bases, the J end lost 1 base, and 4 bases lay between the germline ends. This CDR3 has 12 residues. CDR3 bases: TGTGCCAGCAGTTCCGGGAACACTGAAGCTTTCTTT. Translating gives CASSSGNTEAFF.

V and J are TRBV7-2 and TRBJ2-3; 9 bases agree with TRBD2. Trimming at V came to 3 bases and at J to 8 bases, leaving 9 bases not matched to a gene. The CDR3 sequence is 15 residues long. The germline V gene encodes CDR1 SGHTA and CDR2 FQGNSA. CDR3 region: CASSFGAGGRVTQYF. The CDR3 region has the DNA TGTGCCAGCAGCTTCGGCGCGGGGGGGCGGGTTACGCAGTATTTT.

In this sample, this clone turned up a few times. The chain links TRBV5-1 to TRBJ1-5; TRBD1 is a possible D gene (5 bases). Germline lookup yields CDR1 SGHRS and CDR2 YFSETQ. The CDR3 is 15 residues long. V was cut by 2 bases and J by 0 bases, with 9 bases left in between. CDR3 nucleotides: TGCGCCAGCAGCTTTGCGGGGGATAGCAATCAGCCCCAGCATTTT. Amino acid sequence: CASSFAGDSNQPQHF.

The gene calls are TRBV11-2 and TRBJ2-7; 13 nucleotides line up with TRBD2. CDR1 SGHAT and CDR2 FQNNGV come from the germline V gene. V lost 7 bases, J lost 0 bases, and 3 bases stayed unmatched. This CDR3 has 15 amino acids. The CDR3 nucleotides read TGTGCCAGCACGCGGACTAGCGGGAGCTCCTACGAGCAGTACTTC. Translated, it gives CASTRTSGSSYEQYF.

The chain recombines TRBV28 with TRBJ1-5; TRBD1 might be the D (5 bases). The germline V gene has CDR1 MDHEN and CDR2 SYDVKM. Trimming took off 5 bases at V and 0 bases at J, with 11 bases between the two ends. The CDR3 has 15 amino acids. The CDR3 region has the DNA TGTGCCAGCAGTATCACAGGTTATAGCAATCAGCCCCAGCATTTT. Amino acid sequence: CASSITGYSNQPQHF.

This chain links TRBV28 with TRBJ2-1; 11 bases match TRBD2. Germline V CDR1 and CDR2: MDHEN, SYDVKM. V lost 5 bases to trimming and J lost 6 bases; unmatched junction nucleotides: 9. This CDR3 contains 16 residues. CDR3 nucleotides: TGTGCCAGCAGTCTCTCCTCCGGGACTAGCGGCAATGAGCAGTTCTTC. This encodes CASSLSSGTSGNEQFF.

The rearrangement links TRBV6-4 to TRBJ2-1; TRBD2 is a possible D gene (7 bases). With 5 bases removed from V and 2 bases from J, the gap between germline ends came to 13 bases. Germline-derived CDR1 and CDR2 are MRHNA and SNTAGT. The CDR3 runs 15 residues. The DNA of the CDR3 is TGTGCCAGCAGTTCAGGGGCGGGAGCCTACAATGAGCAGTTCTTC. Residues: CASSSGAGAYNEQFF.

This clone was counted a few times. The CDR3 reads CASSIGTGGNTIYF. For the CDR3, the DNA is TGTGCCAGTAGTATTGGGACAGGAGGAAACACCATATATTTT. This sequence joins TRBV19 and TRBJ1-3; 8 bases are a match to TRBD1. The germline CDR1 and CDR2 sequences are LNHDA and SQIVND (reference sequence). V was pared by 3 bases and J by 4 bases, with 2 bases of the junction left unmatched. The CDR3 has 14 residues. Full variable domain (remainder filled in from reference TRBV19 and TRBJ1-3): DGGITQSPKYLFRKEGQNVTLSCEQNLNHDAMYWYRQDPGQGLRLIYYSQIVNDFQKGDIAEGYSVSREKKESFPLTVTSAQKNPTAFYLCASSIGTGGNTIYFGEGSWLTVV.

This chain connects TRBV6-6 to TRBJ2-3; 7 bases are shared with TRBD2. The CDR3 has 15 residues. Per germline, CDR1 MNHNY and CDR2 SVGAGI (reference sequence). Trimming removed 9 bases from V and 2 bases from J; junction bases left unmatched: 11. CDR3 nucleotide sequence: TGTGCCAGTCTTACCGGGACTACCTACACAGATACGCAGTATTTT. It specifies CASLTGTTYTDTQYF.

The chain uses TRBV28 and TRBJ2-7; 11 bases align to TRBD1. CDR3 length equals 16 residues. Germline V gene lookup returns CDR1 MDHEN and CDR2 SYDVKM. Trimming at V came to 7 bases and at J to 4 bases, leaving 12 bases not matched to a gene. As DNA, the CDR3 is TGTGCCAGCACTCTAAAGGGACAGGGGGGCGGGTACGAGCAGTACTTC. Its protein is CASTLKGQGGGYEQYF.

This chain uses TRBV30 with TRBJ1-1; D remains unclear. Germline-derived CDR1 and CDR2 are GTSNPN and SVGIG (reference sequence). V was shortened by 4 bases and J by 1 base, with 10 bases between the two germline ends. This CDR3 spans 13 amino acids. The CDR3 sequence is CAWNSKQNTEAFF. The CDR3, as DNA: TGTGCCTGGAATTCGAAACAGAACACTGAAGCTTTCTTT.

The chain recombines TRBV6-5 with TRBJ2-2; 11 positions agree with TRBD2. This CDR3 region has 14 residues. J was trimmed by 7 bases and V by 6 bases; bases with no gene match: 4. Germline CDR1 and CDR2: MNHEY and SVGAGI. CDR3: CASRVTSGDGELFF. The CDR3 DNA follows: TGTGCCAGCAGGGTGACTAGCGGGGACGGGGAGCTGTTTTTT.

The chain joins TRBV2 to TRBJ1-2, with 8 bases aligning to TRBD1. CDR1 and CDR2 from the germline V gene are SNHLY and FYNNEI. The CDR3 spans 15 residues. J lost 3 bases, V lost 7 bases, and 10 bases had no gene match. CDR3 in amino acids: CASNRQGIRDYGYTF. The CDR3 region has the DNA TGTGCCAGCAACCGACAGGGGATCCGTGACTATGGCTACACCTTC.

CDR3 region: CASSSAGRETQYF. The CDR3 region has the DNA TGTGCCAGCAGCTCGGCAGGGCGGGAGACCCAGTACTTC. The chain has TRBV7-9 and TRBJ2-5; D is perhaps TRBD1 (5 bases). The germline CDR1 and CDR2 sequences are SEHNR and FQNEAQ (reference sequence). CDR3 length equals 13 residues. Between the trimmed V and J ends, which lost 4 bases and 5 bases, there was a span of 11 bases.

The J gene is TRBJ1-2, the V gene TRBV14; 11 nucleotides align to TRBD1. V shed 2 bases, J shed 4 bases, and the junction held 3 bases outside the gene matches. Germline V gene lookup returns CDR1 SGHDN and CDR2 FVKESK. The CDR3 length is 15 residues. Here the CDR3 DNA reads TGTGCCAGCAGCCAAAGGACAGGGGGCCCCTATGGCTACACCTTC. Amino acid sequence: CASSQRTGGPYGYTF.

The V and J genes are TRBV2 and TRBJ2-7; D is undetermined. CDR1 is SNHLY and CDR2 is FYNNEI in the germline V gene. V dropped 1 base and J dropped 6 bases, with 16 bases sitting between them. CDR3 size: 15 residues. The CDR3 loop is CASSEEAFPGGEQYF. In nucleotides, the CDR3 is TGTGCCAGCAGTGAAGAGGCATTCCCGGGTGGCGAGCAGTACTTC.

The J gene is TRBJ2-3, the V gene TRBV5-4; no reliable D call. V lost 0 bases, J lost 0 bases, and 11 bases lay in between. The length of the CDR3 is 16 residues. CDR1 SGHNT and CDR2 YYREEE come from the germline V gene (reference sequence). CDR3 DNA: TGTGCCAGCAGCTTGGGGGCACCACAAAGCACAGATACGCAGTATTTT. As protein: CASSLGAPQSTDTQYF. The full variable domain, with the rest looked up from reference TRBV5-4 and TRBJ2-3, is ETGVTQSPTHLIKTRGQQVTLRCSSQSGHNTVSWYQQALGQGPQFIFQYYREEENGRGNFPPRFSGLQFPNYSSELNVNALELDDSALYLCASSLGAPQSTDTQYFGPGTRLTVL.

The chain links TRBV6-5 to TRBJ2-3; TRBD2 aligns across 8 bases. The CDR3 contains 14 residues. Germline trimming cut 6 bases from V and 5 bases from J; bases unmatched to any gene: 7. The germline gives CDR1 MNHEY, CDR2 SVGAGI. The CDR3 region has the DNA TGTGCCAGCAGCCCGCCGGGACTAGTAGATACGCAGTATTTT. This sequence encodes CASSPPGLVDTQYF.

The chain carries TRBV7-6 and TRBJ2-7; 11 positions match TRBD1. The germline V gene encodes CDR1 SGHVS and CDR2 FNYEAQ. The CDR3 has 15 residues. Trimming removed 5 bases from V and 5 bases from J; junction bases left unmatched: 8. DNA for the CDR3: TGTGCCAGCAGCCTTGGGACAGGGGGGTTCCACGAGCAGTACTTC. Encoded protein: CASSLGTGGFHEQYF.

The chain has TRBV3-1 (or the pseudogene TRBV3-2) and TRBJ1-1; 9 bases map to TRBD1. CDR1 and CDR2 from the germline V gene are LGHDT and YNNKEL (reference sequence). V gave up 3 bases and J gave up 4 bases; unmatched junction bases: 3. This CDR3 comprises 14 residues. The CDR3 DNA follows: TGTGCCAGCAGCCATGGACAGGGGTTCACTGAAGCTTTCTTT. This sequence encodes CASSHGQGFTEAFF.

V and J are TRBV11-3 and TRBJ2-1; no reliable D call. CDR3 length equals 13 residues. V lost 2 bases and J 9 bases, leaving 11 bases between the germline ends. Germline V lookup: CDR1 SGHNT, CDR2 YENEEA. As DNA, the CDR3 is TGTGCCAGCAGCTTAATCGGTGGTAGTGAGCAGTTCTTC. It encodes CASSLIGGSEQFF.

This chain links TRBV7-9 with TRBJ1-1, with D possibly TRBD1 on 6 matching bases. Germline V gene sequence: CDR1 SEHNR, CDR2 FQNEAQ (reference sequence). Trimming removed 1 base from V and 2 bases from J, with 14 bases in between. The CDR3 is made up of 16 amino acids. The DNA for the CDR3 is TGTGCCAGCAGCTTAGGACCCGGGACAACTAACACTGAAGCTTTCTTT. Protein sequence: CASSLGPGTTNTEAFF.

The chain has TRBV28 and TRBJ1-5; TRBD1 aligns across 7 bases. With V trimmed by 7 bases and J by 3 bases, 9 bases remained unmatched. This CDR3 spans 15 amino acids. Per germline, CDR1 MDHEN and CDR2 SYDVKM. The CDR3 nucleotides are TGTGCCAGCACCCAGGGGGACAGAGACAATCAGCCCCAGCATTTT. Its translation is CASTQGDRDNQPQHF.

The CDR3 bases are TGCGCCAGCAGGCGACAGGGGGCGGTCACCGGGGAGCTGTTTTTT. The encoded protein is CASRRQGAVTGELFF. The chain carries TRBV5-1 and TRBJ2-2, with 10 positions matching TRBD1. The germline gives CDR1 SGHRS, CDR2 YFSETQ. Trimming at V came to 5 bases and at J to 4 bases, leaving 5 bases not matched to a gene. The CDR3 contains 15 residues.

The rearrangement uses TRBV25-1 and TRBJ1-4; TRBD1 matches 11 bases. Losses at the gene ends were 3 bases for V and 7 bases for J; bases not matched to a gene: 4. This CDR3 has 15 amino acids. Germline-derived CDR1 and CDR2 are MGHDK and SYGVNS. CDR3 sequence reads: CASSEDRGRAEKLFF. The CDR3 nucleotides read TGTGCCAGCAGTGAGGACAGGGGGCGGGCTGAAAAACTGTTTTTT.

This clone was found once. The rearrangement links TRBV7-6 to TRBJ2-5; D is possibly TRBD1 (6 bases). There are 15 residues in the CDR3. V was pared by 1 base and J by 5 bases, with 14 bases between. In germline, CDR1 is SGHVS, CDR2 FNYEAQ. In DNA, the CDR3 is TGTGCCAGCAGCTTAGAAGTGGGGGCCTGGGAGACCCAGTACTTC. This translates into CASSLEVGAWETQYF.

V is TRBV6-5 and J is TRBJ2-7; D not resolved. Between the trimmed V and J ends, which lost 2 bases and 1 base, there was a span of 9 bases. The CDR3 has 14 residues. Germline assignment: CDR1 MNHEY and CDR2 SVGAGI. CDR3 residues: CASSYGPGSYEQYF. The CDR3 bases are TGTGCCAGCAGTTACGGGCCCGGTTCCTACGAGCAGTACTTC.

About this clone: The sample has other DNA sequences that encode this CDR3 too. V is TRBV19 and J is TRBJ2-7; D is unresolved. V lost 1 base and J lost 1, with 8 bases in between. CDR3 length: 14 residues. Germline CDR1 reads LNHDA; CDR2 reads SQIVND (reference sequence). The DNA of the CDR3 is TGTGCCAGTAGTATAGGAGGCAGTTCCTACGAGCAGTACTTC. As protein: CASSIGGSSYEQYF.

CDR3 residues: CASTLSGGTDTQYF. For the CDR3, the DNA is TGTGCCAGCACCCTCAGCGGGGGCACAGATACGCAGTATTTT. The genes are TRBV11-2 and TRBJ2-3; 7 bases are a match to TRBD2. CDR1 SGHAT and CDR2 FQNNGV come from the germline V gene. The J segment lost 1 base and the V segment lost 7 bases, leaving 5 bases of the junction unmatched. The length of the CDR3 is 14 residues.

This clone was found a few times. This rearrangement joins TRBV3-1 (or the pseudogene TRBV3-2) to TRBJ1-2; D call uncertain. Between the trimmed V and J ends, which lost 0 bases and 4 bases, there was a span of 21 bases. The CDR3 length is 18 residues. Germline V gene data show CDR1 as LGHDT and CDR2 as YNNKEL (reference sequence). CDR3 in DNA: TGTGCCAGCAGCCAAGATCGCAGGAATCGGCCCCTGATCTATGGCTACACCTTC. Translating gives CASSQDRRNRPLIYGYTF.

The rearrangement links TRBV4-1 to TRBJ1-5, with a possible D match to TRBD1 (6 bases). The CDR3 runs to 16 residues. The V end lost 1 base, the J end lost 0 bases, and 10 bases lay between the germline ends. The germline V gene encodes CDR1 MGHRA and CDR2 YSYEKL. The CDR3 nucleotides read TGCGCCAGCAGCCAAGCGGCAGGGGTTAGCAATCAGCCCCAGCATTTT. Its translation: CASSQAAGVSNQPQHF.